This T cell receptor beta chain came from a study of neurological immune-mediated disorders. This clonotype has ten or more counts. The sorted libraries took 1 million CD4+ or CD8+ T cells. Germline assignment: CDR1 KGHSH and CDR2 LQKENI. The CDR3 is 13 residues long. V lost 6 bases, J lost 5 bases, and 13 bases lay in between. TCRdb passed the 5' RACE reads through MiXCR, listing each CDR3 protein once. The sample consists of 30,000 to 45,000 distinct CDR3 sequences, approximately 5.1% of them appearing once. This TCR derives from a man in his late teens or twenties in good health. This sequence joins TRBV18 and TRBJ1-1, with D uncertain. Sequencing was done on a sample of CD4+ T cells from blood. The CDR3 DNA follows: TGTGCCAGCTCTCCAGGTGACTGGACTGAAGCTTTCTTT. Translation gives CASSPGDWTEAFF.